The 31 T cell receptor beta chains in this list originate from one sample, sequenced in a study of shared clonotypes between healthy human individuals. The protocol was immunoSEQ multiplex PCR, while the TCRdb copy is restricted to in-frame clones and leaves out a portion. The sample gives about 1,900,000 clones, about 95% of which show up once; roughly 1% is in the top ten. CD45RO negativity and positive selection for CCR7 defined naive CD8 cells, a population that excluded terminally differentiated effector memory CD45RA+ cells. Sequencing input: naive CD8+ T cells sorted from blood. Every receptor here comes from a young man in good health.

The V call is TRBV6-1, the J call TRBJ2-7; TRBD1 might be the D (6 bases). Germline CDR1 is MNHNS and CDR2 is SASEGT. V gave up 8 bases and J gave up 1 base, with 12 bases separating them. This CDR3 is built from 13 residues. The CDR3 here is CASGRQESYEQYF. In DNA form, the CDR3 reads TGTGCCAGCGGACGACAGGAATCCTACGAGCAGTACTTC.

About this clone itself: The sample carries other DNA sequences with the same CDR3. The V call is TRBV5-1, the J call TRBJ2-2, with 7 nucleotides matching TRBD1. The CDR3 totals 15 residues. Germline CDR1 reads SGHRS; CDR2 reads YFSETQ. Germline trimming cut 0 bases from V and 1 base from J; bases unmatched to any gene: 0. CDR3 loop: CASSLGQGNTGELFF. The CDR3 DNA is TGCGCCAGCAGCTTGGGACAGGGGAACACCGGGGAGCTGTTTTTT.

V gene TRBV7-9 combines with J gene TRBJ1-2, with D perhaps TRBD1 (5 bases). From germline, CDR1 is SEHNR and CDR2 FQNEAQ (reference sequence). This CDR3 has 15 residues. Trimming left V 5 bases short and J 5 bases short, with 18 bases between. CDR3 nucleotide sequence: TGTGCCAGCAGCCCAGGGCTAGGGGAATATTATGGCTACACCTTC. Protein sequence: CASSPGLGEYYGYTF.

The CDR3 coding sequence is TGCGCCAGCAGCACCGCGGTGAACACTGAAGCTTTCTTT. Its translation: CASSTAVNTEAFF. This sequence joins TRBV4-1 and TRBJ1-1, with D hard to call. The germline CDR1 and CDR2 sequences are MGHRA and YSYEKL. The CDR3 sequence is 13 residues long. Trimming took 5 bases from V and 0 from J, leaving 7 bases between them.

The chain carries TRBV7-9 and TRBJ2-2, with 10 bases identical to TRBD1. The CDR3 is 15 amino acids. V dropped 4 bases and J dropped 7; count of bases not matched to a gene: 6. From germline, CDR1 is SEHNR and CDR2 FQNEAQ (reference sequence). Written as DNA, the CDR3 is TGTGCCAGCAGCTCGAGGGACAGGGGTAACGGGGAGCTGTTTTTT. Residues: CASSSRDRGNGELFF.

The table lists this clone with a count of one. V and J are TRBV30 and TRBJ2-1, with D hard to call. There are 12 residues in the CDR3. CDR1 is GTSNPN, CDR2 SVGIG, per germline (reference sequence). With 2 bases removed from V and 15 bases from J, the gap between germline ends came to 17 bases. CDR3 in DNA: TGTGCCTGGAGTTCCTACGGGCAGATTCCGTTCTTC. Translating gives CAWSSYGQIPFF.

J is TRBJ2-7 and V is TRBV5-1, with TRBD2 as a possible D gene (5 bases). V was clipped by 7 bases and J by 1 base, with 12 bases between them. This CDR3 comprises 13 residues. Per the germline V gene, CDR1 is SGHRS and CDR2 is YFSETQ. The CDR3 sequence: CASCGYESYEQYF. In DNA, the CDR3 is TGCGCCAGCTGCGGGTACGAATCCTACGAGCAGTACTTC.

DNA for the CDR3: TGCGCCAGCAGCTCTGGAAACTTGGGGGACTATGGCTACACCTTC. Protein sequence: CASSSGNLGDYGYTF. The V gene is TRBV5-1, the J gene TRBJ1-2, with D tentatively TRBD1 (5 bases). The germline V and J ends were trimmed by 3 bases and 3 bases, with 15 bases remaining between them. From germline, CDR1 is SGHRS and CDR2 YFSETQ. The CDR3 runs 15 residues.

This sequence joins TRBV4-1 and TRBJ1-2; no clear D gene. The CDR3 loop spans 18 amino acids. Germline lookup yields CDR1 MGHRA and CDR2 YSYEKL. Trimming shortened V by 4 bases and J by 4 bases, and 25 bases separated the two germline ends. The CDR3 DNA reads as TGCGCCAGCAGCCTTATAGGCCGATTAGAAGCAACAAGCTATGGCTACACCTTC. Translating gives CASSLIGRLEATSYGYTF.

V is TRBV5-6 and J is TRBJ2-1; D not certain. Per the germline V gene, CDR1 is SGHDT and CDR2 is YYEEEE. Between the trimmed V and J ends, which lost 3 bases and 0 bases, there was a span of 10 bases. This CDR3 spans 15 amino acids. CDR3 region: CASSSPLDSYNEQFF. CDR3 DNA: TGTGCCAGCAGCTCCCCCCTCGACTCCTACAATGAGCAGTTCTTC. The full variable domain, rest sourced from reference TRBV5-6 and TRBJ2-1, is DAGVTQSPTHLIKTRGQQVTLRCSPKSGHDTVSWYQQALGQGPQFIFQYYEEEERQRGNFPDRFSGHQFPNYSSELNVNALLLGDSALYLCASSSPLDSYNEQFFGPGTRLTVL.

This clone occurred once. The chain combines TRBV6-5 with TRBJ2-1; a possible D gene is TRBD1 (6 bases). Germline V gene lookup returns CDR1 MNHEY and CDR2 SVGAGI. The CDR3 loop spans 13 amino acids. V dropped 7 bases and J dropped 8 bases, with 15 bases sitting between them. Here the CDR3 DNA reads TGTGCCAGCACTGGGGGCCTCGGGGATGAGCAGTTCTTC. This gives the protein CASTGGLGDEQFF.

This sequence joins TRBV27 and TRBJ2-3; possible D gene TRBD2, 6 bases. Between the trimmed V and J ends, which lost 5 bases and 1 base, there was a span of 10 bases. Germline V CDR1 and CDR2: MNHEY, SMNVEV (reference sequence). The CDR3 extends over 14 amino acids. The CDR3 coding sequence is TGTGCCAGCAGTGGGACGGGAGGCACAGATACGCAGTATTTT. This codes for CASSGTGGTDTQYF.

The rearrangement uses TRBV9 and TRBJ2-3; 10 bases line up with TRBD2. The germline gives CDR1 SGDLS, CDR2 YYNGEE. The CDR3 is 16 residues long. V lost 2 bases to trimming and J lost 1 base; unmatched junction nucleotides: 4. CDR3 bases: TGTGCCAGCAGCGTCTTGCTAGCGGGGGGCACAGATACGCAGTATTTT. Translating it yields CASSVLLAGGTDTQYF.

This sequence joins TRBV27 and TRBJ2-2; either TRBD1 or TRBD2 may supply D (5 bases each). V was clipped by 3 bases and J by 7 bases, with 9 bases between them. The germline V gene encodes CDR1 MNHEY and CDR2 SMNVEV (reference sequence). CDR3 size: 13 residues. This chain's CDR3 is CASSFEGYGELFF. The CDR3 nucleotides read TGTGCCAGCAGTTTCGAGGGGTACGGGGAGCTGTTTTTT.

The chain carries TRBV27 and TRBJ1-5; TRBD1 matches 7 bases. J gave up 0 bases and V 8 bases, and 10 bases lay outside the gene matches. Germline V gene lookup returns CDR1 MNHEY and CDR2 SMNVEV (reference sequence). This CDR3 region has 16 residues. CDR3 loop: CASRDRAGYSNQPQHF. The CDR3 nucleotides read TGTGCCAGCCGAGACAGGGCGGGCTATAGCAATCAGCCCCAGCATTTT.

This clone occurred once. The chain carries TRBV4-3 and TRBJ1-5; 8 nucleotides align to TRBD1. Trimming at V came to 0 bases and at J to 13 bases, leaving 8 bases not matched to a gene. The germline V gene has CDR1 LGHNA and CDR2 YSLEER. This CDR3 spans 14 amino acids. This CDR3 reads CASSQDTVGQEQHF. CDR3 bases: TGCGCCAGCAGCCAAGATACTGTGGGACAGGAACAGCATTTT.

The genes are TRBV29-1 and TRBJ1-3, with unresolved D. There are 11 residues in the CDR3. The V gene's germline CDR1 is SQVTM and CDR2 ANQGSEA. Trimming took off 8 bases at V and 4 bases at J, with 9 bases between the two ends. CDR3 amino acids: CSTSSGNTIYF. CDR3 DNA sequence: TGCAGCACCTCTTCCGGAAACACCATATATTTT.

The chain combines TRBV27 with TRBJ1-4; D not certain. Per the germline V gene, CDR1 is MNHEY and CDR2 is SMNVEV (reference sequence). The CDR3 extends over 13 amino acids. Trimming removed 2 bases from V and 11 bases from J, with 12 bases in between. The CDR3 reads CASSLSGPGKLFF. The CDR3 nucleotides are TGTGCCAGCAGTTTAAGCGGGCCTGGGAAACTGTTTTTT.

The chain employs TRBV6-6 and TRBJ1-4; D unclear. CDR1 is MNHNY, CDR2 SVGAGI, per germline (reference sequence). CDR3 length: 13 amino acids. V lost 1 base, J lost 5 bases, and 5 bases lay in between. The CDR3 loop is CASSYYTNEKLFF. In nucleotides, the CDR3 is TGTGCCAGCAGTTACTATACGAATGAAAAACTGTTTTTT.

The J gene is TRBJ2-7, the V gene TRBV5-1; 10 bases line up with TRBD2. The germline V gene encodes CDR1 SGHRS and CDR2 YFSETQ. This CDR3 region has 14 residues. With 4 bases clipped from V and 3 bases from J, the junction kept 4 bases outside the gene matches. CDR3 residues: CASSILAGDYEQYF. In DNA form, the CDR3 reads TGCGCCAGCAGCATTCTAGCGGGAGACTACGAGCAGTACTTC.

This clone was observed once. This chain uses TRBV7-9 with TRBJ2-5; 13 bases are a match to TRBD2. The germline CDR1 and CDR2 sequences are SEHNR and FQNEAQ (reference sequence). J gave up 3 bases and V 2 bases, and 3 bases lay outside the gene matches. CDR3 size: 16 residues. CDR3 nucleotide sequence: TGTGCCAGCAGCTTATGGACTAGCGGGGGTAAAGAGACCCAGTACTTC. Amino acids: CASSLWTSGGKETQYF.

The rearrangement joins TRBV10-2 to TRBJ1-1, with unresolved D. CDR3 length: 14 residues. V lost 0 bases and J lost 5, with 10 bases in between. From germline, CDR1 is WSHSY and CDR2 SAAADI. The CDR3: CASSESKGWTEAFF. The CDR3 DNA follows: TGCGCCAGCAGTGAGTCGAAGGGTTGGACTGAAGCTTTCTTT.

This rearrangement joins TRBV6-6 to TRBJ2-7; 8 positions agree with TRBD1. The CDR3 runs 14 residues. Trimming removed 7 bases from V and 4 bases from J; junction bases left unmatched: 9. Germline CDR1 reads MNHNY; CDR2 reads SVGAGI (reference sequence). This CDR3 reads CASTVLDREYEQYF. The CDR3 DNA sequence: TGTGCCAGCACGGTCCTGGACAGGGAGTACGAGCAGTACTTC.

This clone appeared once. The V and J genes are TRBV4-1 and TRBJ1-4; D may be TRBD1 (5 bases). Trimming removed 3 bases from V and 8 bases from J, with 19 bases in between. Germline V gives CDR1 MGHRA, CDR2 YSYEKL. The CDR3 loop spans 16 amino acids. DNA for the CDR3: TGCGCCAGCAGCCAGGGGACGGGGGGATCTCTAGAAAAACTGTTTTTT. Its protein product is CASSQGTGGSLEKLFF.

This rearrangement joins TRBV9 to TRBJ2-7; 9 bases map to TRBD1. The length of the CDR3 is 15 residues. J lost 4 bases, V lost 0 bases, and 5 bases had no gene match. Germline values: CDR1 SGDLS, CDR2 YYNGEE. CDR3 loop: CASSVAGTGPYEQYF. CDR3 DNA sequence: TGTGCCAGCAGCGTAGCCGGGACAGGGCCTTACGAGCAGTACTTC.

The rearrangement links TRBV9 to TRBJ2-7; 8 nucleotides align to TRBD1. This CDR3 is 15 amino acids long. Germline lookup yields CDR1 SGDLS and CDR2 YYNGEE. V was clipped by 3 bases and J by 4 bases; unmatched bases: 9. In DNA, the CDR3 is TGTGCCAGCAGCGCGGGGGTCGGACAGGGTTACGAGCAGTACTTC. Encoded protein: CASSAGVGQGYEQYF.

The rearrangement joins TRBV5-6 to TRBJ2-3, with TRBD2 matching 9 bases. The CDR3 has 17 amino acids. V lost 4 bases, J lost 4 bases, and 13 bases stayed unmatched. Germline values: CDR1 SGHDT, CDR2 YYEEEE. The CDR3 loop is CASSPRGAGGPADTQYF. Here the CDR3 DNA reads TGTGCCAGCAGCCCCCGGGGGGCGGGAGGGCCCGCAGATACGCAGTATTTT.

The V gene is TRBV6-5, the J gene TRBJ1-3, with D possibly TRBD1 on 5 matching bases. Looked up from germline, CDR1 is MNHEY and CDR2 is SVGAGI. Trimming removed 5 bases at V and 0 bases at J, with 11 bases between. This CDR3 has 15 residues. This CDR3 reads CASSTRASSGNTIYF. The DNA of the CDR3 is TGTGCCAGCAGTACCAGGGCAAGCTCTGGAAACACCATATATTTT.

V gene TRBV7-9 combines with J gene TRBJ2-5; D unclear. CDR1 is SEHNR, CDR2 FQNEAQ, per germline (reference sequence). Trimming pared 5 bases from V and 5 bases from J, leaving 15 bases between. The CDR3 contains 14 residues. CDR3 DNA: TGTGCCAGCAGCCCCGAAGCAGGAGCTGAGACCCAGTACTTC. Its translation is CASSPEAGAETQYF.

The J gene is TRBJ1-4, the V gene TRBV27, with 8 bases that match TRBD1. The ends lost 3 bases at V and 10 bases at J; junction bases unmatched: 7. The CDR3 is 14 amino acids. The germline V gene has CDR1 MNHEY and CDR2 SMNVEV (reference sequence). The CDR3 DNA is TGTGCCAGCAGTTTTTCAGGGGGCGCCGCAAAACTGTTTTTT. Translating it yields CASSFSGGAAKLFF.

The count of this clone is one. The sample holds other DNA sequences that translate to the same CDR3. The chain is built from TRBV4-2 and TRBJ2-7; the D call may be TRBD1 or TRBD2 (5 bases each). This CDR3 contains 13 residues. V was trimmed by 0 bases and J by 3 bases, leaving 6 bases between them. Germline loops: CDR1 LGHNA, CDR2 YNFKEQ. The CDR3 nucleotides read TGTGCCAGCAGCCAAGAGAGGGGCTACGAGCAGTACTTC. This sequence encodes CASSQERGYEQYF.